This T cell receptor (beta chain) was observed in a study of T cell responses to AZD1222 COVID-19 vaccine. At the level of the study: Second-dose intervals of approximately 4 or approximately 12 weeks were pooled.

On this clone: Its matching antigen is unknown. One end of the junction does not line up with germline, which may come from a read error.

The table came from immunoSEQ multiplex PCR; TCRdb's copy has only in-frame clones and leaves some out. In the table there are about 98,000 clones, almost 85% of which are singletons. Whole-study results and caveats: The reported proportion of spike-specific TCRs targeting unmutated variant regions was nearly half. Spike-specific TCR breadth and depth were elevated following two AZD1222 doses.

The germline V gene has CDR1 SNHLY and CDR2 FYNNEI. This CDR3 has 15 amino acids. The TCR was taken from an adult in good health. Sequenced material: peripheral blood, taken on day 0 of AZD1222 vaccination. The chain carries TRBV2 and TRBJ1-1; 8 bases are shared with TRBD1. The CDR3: CASSVTTGVNTEAFF. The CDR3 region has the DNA TGTGCCAGCAGTGTAACGACAGGGGTGAATACTGAAGCTTTCTTT.